These T cell receptor beta chains were read from a single sample in a study of blood T cell repertoires in COVID-19. Profiled with immunoSEQ multiplex PCR; TCRdb holds only in-frame clones, not every one. The sample records approximately 200,000 clones, more than 80% being singletons. The sequencing input was peripheral blood. Every receptor here comes from an elderly woman with acute or convalescent COVID-19. The CDR3 runs from the conserved cysteine through the conserved F or W. D genes are given only for firm matches. Size tells how often a clone was seen (once, few, many) or the class of an expanded clone, and some rows leave it out.

d_call j_call clone_size v_call cdr3_aa cdr3_nt
TRBD1 TRBJ2-7 - TRBV6-7 CASSEPVRGSSYEQYF TGTGCCAGCAGTGAACCCGTCAGGGGGAGCTCCTACGAGCAGTACTTC
TRBD1 TRBJ1-2 - TRBV29-1 CSVETTGASGYTF TGCAGCGTTGAGACGACAGGGGCCTCTGGCTACACCTTC
- TRBJ1-1 - TRBV3-1/TRBV3-2 CASVGRLGTEAFF TGTGCCAGCGTTGGGAGGCTGGGCACTGAAGCTTTCTTT
TRBD1 TRBJ1-2 many TRBV7-9 CASSLDRANSYGYTF TGTGCCAGCAGCTTGGACAGGGCTAACTCCTATGGCTACACCTTC
TRBD1 TRBJ1-4 - TRBV19 CASSLWTGGKQEKLFF TGTGCCAGTAGTCTCTGGACAGGGGGCAAACAGGAAAAACTGTTTTTT
TRBD1 TRBJ1-2 - TRBV5-1 CASSLEGQGIGYTF TGCGCCAGCAGCTTGGAGGGACAGGGGATTGGCTACACCTTC
- TRBJ1-2 - TRBV19 CASSKTGDNYGYTF TGTGCCAGTAGTAAGACAGGAGACAACTATGGCTACACCTTC
TRBD1 TRBJ2-5 - TRBV7-7 CASSLAQGAGGTQYF TGTGCTAGCAGCTTAGCCCAGGGGGCCGGGGGGACCCAGTACTTC
TRBD1 TRBJ1-1 - TRBV19 CASILSTQGGGTEAFF TGTGCCAGTATCCTATCGACGCAGGGGGGTGGTACTGAAGCTTTCTTT
TRBD2 TRBJ2-7 - TRBV6-2/TRBV6-3 CASSQFRGDYEQYF TGTGCCAGCAGTCAGTTCCGGGGGGACTACGAGCAGTACTTC
- TRBJ1-5 - TRBV28 CASSPPIWGGQTHPAQHF TGTGCCAGCAGTCCCCCGATTTGGGGGGGACAAACCCACCCAGCCCAGCATTTT
- TRBJ2-7 few TRBV19 CASSISAAGPYEQYF TGTGCCAGTAGTATCTCGGCTGCAGGCCCCTACGAGCAGTACTTC
- TRBJ2-1 - TRBV6-2/TRBV6-3 CASSQGGEQFF TGTGCCAGCAGTCAAGGCGGAGAGCAGTTCTTC
- TRBJ1-1 once TRBV23-1 CASSPCKDRLIMNTEAFF TGCGCCAGCAGTCCGTGTAAGGACAGATTGATAATGAACACTGAAGCTTTCTTT
- TRBJ1-1 - TRBV29-1 CSVDPGLNTEAFF TGCAGCGTTGACCCAGGGTTGAACACTGAAGCTTTCTTT
TRBD2 TRBJ2-3 - TRBV29-1 CSVERNLAASTDTQYF TGCAGCGTTGAACGGAATCTAGCGGCTAGCACAGATACGCAGTATTTT
- TRBJ1-4 few TRBV5-1 CASFPSPGHNEGEKLFF TGCGCCAGCTTCCCCTCACCGGGACACAACGAGGGGGAAAAACTGTTTTTT
- TRBJ1-5 - TRBV24-1 CATSDPGDDQPQHF TGTGCCACCAGTGACCCAGGGGACGATCAGCCCCAGCATTTT
- TRBJ2-1 once TRBV9 CASSVEGDYNEQFF TGTGCCAGCAGCGTAGAAGGGGACTACAATGAGCAGTTCTTC
TRBD2 TRBJ2-5 - TRBV28 CASRRLAGSGETQYF TGTGCCAGCAGGAGACTAGCAGGGAGCGGAGAGACCCAGTACTTC
TRBD2 TRBJ2-7 - TRBV7-8 CASSSRGGTTYEQYF TGTGCCAGCAGCTCCCGGGGGGGCACTACCTACGAGCAGTACTTC
TRBD2 TRBJ2-3 - TRBV6-5 CASSASGSITDTQYF TGTGCCAGCTCCGCCAGCGGGAGCATCACAGATACGCAGTATTTT
- TRBJ2-3 - TRBV19 CASSIPRQFTDTQYF TGTGCCAGTAGTATCCCGAGACAGTTCACAGATACGCAGTATTTT
TRBD1 TRBJ1-2 - TRBV28 CASSSPGQGTYGYTF TGTGCCAGCAGTTCCCCGGGACAGGGTACCTATGGCTACACCTTC
TRBD1 TRBJ1-5 - TRBV5-5 CASSTTGNSNQPQHF TGTGCCAGCAGCACGACAGGGAACAGCAATCAGCCCCAGCATTTT
- TRBJ2-3 - TRBV4-2 CASSPAGTDTQYF TGTGCCAGCAGCCCAGCGGGCACAGATACGCAGTATTTT
- TRBJ1-3 few TRBV28 CASSPRGARAGNTIYF TGTGCCAGCTCCCCCCGCGGGGCGCGGGCTGGAAACACCATATATTTT
TRBD1 TRBJ1-3 - TRBV7-9 CASTSRTGGNTIYF TGTGCCAGCACCTCACGGACAGGGGGAAACACCATATATTTT
TRBD1 TRBJ1-6 - TRBV14 CASSQETGVYSPLHF TGTGCCAGCAGCCAAGAGACAGGGGTATATTCACCCCTCCACTTT
TRBD1 TRBJ1-2 - TRBV5-1 CASSSRDRVYGYTF TGCGCCAGCAGCAGCCGGGACAGGGTCTATGGCTACACCTTC
TRBD2 TRBJ2-7 few TRBV7-6 CASSSSSGANYEQYF TGTGCCAGCAGCTCGTCTAGCGGGGCAAACTACGAGCAGTACTTC
TRBD2 TRBJ2-2 - TRBV3-1/TRBV3-2 CASSHRLAGTGELFF TGTGCCAGCAGCCACAGACTAGCGGGGACCGGGGAGCTGTTTTTT
TRBD2 TRBJ2-5 - TRBV9 CASSVRAGGPYDGGETQYF TGTGCCAGCAGCGTGAGAGCGGGGGGGCCCTACGACGGAGGAGAGACCCAGTACTTC
TRBD1 TRBJ2-1 - TRBV28 CASTPGTGPYNEQFF TGTGCCAGCACCCCCGGGACAGGGCCTTACAATGAGCAGTTCTTC
TRBD2 TRBJ2-3 - TRBV6-5 CASKTGLNTDTQYF TGTGCCAGCAAGACGGGACTAAACACAGATACGCAGTATTTT
TRBD1 TRBJ2-7 - TRBV11-3 CASSLRQGAAEQYF TGTGCCAGCAGCTTAAGACAGGGGGCGGCCGAGCAGTACTTC
- TRBJ1-3 - TRBV19 CASSILGNTIYF TGTGCCAGTAGTATTCTCGGAAACACCATATATTTT
TRBD1 TRBJ1-2 - TRBV30 CAWSPTGTGLHGYTF TGTGCCTGGAGTCCCACCGGGACAGGGCTTCATGGCTACACCTTC
- TRBJ2-1 - TRBV5-1 CASCEGLSYNEQFF TGCGCCAGCTGCGAGGGTCTCTCCTACAATGAGCAGTTCTTC
TRBD1 TRBJ1-2 - TRBV7-2 CASSLSAGTGFQIAYGYTF TGTGCCAGCAGCTTATCGGCCGGGACAGGGTTCCAGATAGCATACGGCTACACCTTC
- TRBJ2-3 - TRBV7-8 CASSLGAATPSTDTQYF TGTGCCAGCAGCTTAGGGGCAGCCACCCCTAGCACAGATACGCAGTATTTT
- TRBJ2-3 - TRBV6-5 CASTARTGTDTQYF TGTGCCAGCACCGCACGGACAGGCACAGATACGCAGTATTTT
- TRBJ1-6 few TRBV3-1/TRBV3-2 CASSFGLSDSPLHF TGTGCCAGCAGTTTCGGACTATCTGATTCACCCCTCCACTTT
- TRBJ1-4 - TRBV19 CASSGGRSGAEKLFF TGTGCCAGTAGTGGGGGACGATCAGGGGCGGAAAAACTGTTTTTT
- TRBJ1-1 - TRBV29-1 CSVRTERNTEAFF TGCAGCGTTAGGACAGAGAGGAACACTGAAGCTTTCTTT
- TRBJ2-7 few TRBV4-1 CASSQDLFWRNPTGEQYF -
- TRBJ1-2 - TRBV9 CASSVDGTGRYGYTF TGTGCCAGCAGCGTAGACGGTACAGGGCGGTATGGCTACACCTTC